Listed here are 26 T cell receptor beta chains from one sample, sequenced in a study of long-term antiretroviral therapy in people with HIV. The assay used was immunoSEQ (version v3.0), run at survey level. Libraries were prepared by immunoSEQ multiplex PCR; TCRdb keeps only in-frame clonotypes and omits some of them. The repertoire holds tens of thousands of clones, with over 75% as singletons. The sample here was unsorted PBMCs, taken 4.7 to 5 years after starting antiretroviral therapy. All receptors come from a man between 40 and 49 years old with HIV.

This chain links TRBV7-9 with TRBJ2-7; D is unresolved. Germline values: CDR1 SEHNR, CDR2 FQNEAQ (reference sequence). There are 14 residues in the CDR3. Trimming cost V 6 bases and J 2 bases, with 14 bases left between them. CDR3 coding DNA: TGTGCCAGCAGTACCAGGAACGAGGCCTACGAGCAGTACTTC. It yields the protein CASSTRNEAYEQYF.

The chain has TRBV5-4 and TRBJ1-1; D is unresolved. This CDR3 spans 13 amino acids. Germline V gene data show CDR1 as SGHNT and CDR2 as YYREEE (reference sequence). With 4 bases removed from V and 5 bases from J, the gap between germline ends came to 12 bases. The CDR3 region is CASSGSGETEAFF. The CDR3 DNA follows: TGTGCCAGCAGCGGGAGCGGGGAGACTGAAGCTTTCTTT.

The rearrangement links TRBV7-8 to TRBJ2-7; either TRBD1 or TRBD2 may supply D (5 bases each). Trimming left V 0 bases short and J 4 bases short, with 13 bases between. The CDR3 is made up of 15 amino acids. Germline-derived CDR1 and CDR2 are SGHVS and FQNEAQ. In DNA form, the CDR3 reads TGTGCCAGCAGCTTAGCCCGGGACCCTTCGTACGAGCAGTACTTC. It encodes CASSLARDPSYEQYF.

This chain joins TRBV29-1 and TRBJ1-1; D uncertain. The ends were cut back, 3 bases at V and 2 bases at J, with 16 bases in the middle. The germline V gene encodes CDR1 SQVTM and CDR2 ANQGSEA. The CDR3 runs 15 residues. The CDR3 DNA follows: TGCAGCGTTGATAGAGGGCACGGTTCTAACACTGAAGCTTTCTTT. Residues: CSVDRGHGSNTEAFF.

J is TRBJ2-2 and V is TRBV6-1, with a possible D match to TRBD1 (6 bases). The germline gives CDR1 MNHNS, CDR2 SASEGT. This CDR3 is 15 amino acids long. Trimming pared 6 bases from V and 0 bases from J, leaving 11 bases between. CDR3 in amino acids: CASRERTANTGELFF. The DNA of the CDR3 is TGTGCCAGCAGGGAACGGACAGCGAACACCGGGGAGCTGTTTTTT.

This chain links TRBV27 with TRBJ2-1; possibly TRBD1 or TRBD2 for D (5 bases each). The CDR3 has 15 residues. Germline V gives CDR1 MNHEY, CDR2 SMNVEV (reference sequence). The ends were cut back, 4 bases at V and 5 bases at J, with 15 bases in the middle. In DNA form, the CDR3 reads TGTGCCAGCAGTTACCCTACGGGACGGAACAATGAGCAGTTCTTC. It encodes CASSYPTGRNNEQFF.

This rearrangement joins TRBV5-4 to TRBJ2-2; D not resolved. This CDR3 contains 12 residues. The germline gives CDR1 SGHNT, CDR2 YYREEE (reference sequence). Between the trimmed V and J ends, which lost 2 bases and 3 bases, there was a span of 2 bases. The CDR3 bases are TGTGCCAGCAGCTTTTACACCGGGGAGCTGTTTTTT. Protein sequence: CASSFYTGELFF.

The rearrangement uses TRBV18 and TRBJ2-1, with TRBD1 matching over 8 bases. Germline V gene data show CDR1 as KGHSH and CDR2 as LQKENI. V shed 4 bases, J shed 8 bases, and the junction held 4 bases outside the gene matches. The CDR3 has 13 amino acids. The DNA for the CDR3 is TGTGCCAGCTCACGACAGGGGAGCTATGAGCAGTTCTTC. It yields the protein CASSRQGSYEQFF.

The genes are TRBV11-2 and TRBJ1-1, with D hard to call. The germline V and J ends were trimmed by 6 bases and 5 bases, with 10 bases remaining between them. Germline V gene lookup returns CDR1 SGHAT and CDR2 FQNNGV. The CDR3 is made up of 12 amino acids. The DNA of the CDR3 is TGTGCCAGCAGATCGGCGAGGACTGAAGCTTTCTTT. Residues: CASRSARTEAFF.

The chain links TRBV7-9 to TRBJ2-2; TRBD2 matches at 10 bases. The CDR3 extends over 15 amino acids. CDR1 is SEHNR and CDR2 is FQNEAQ in the germline V gene (reference sequence). Trimming took 5 bases from V and 6 from J; bases not matched to a gene: 6. The CDR3 region is CASSAKGLASGELFF. CDR3 DNA sequence: TGTGCCAGCAGCGCAAAGGGACTAGCGTCCGGGGAGCTGTTTTTT.

This clone showed up just once. This chain links TRBV15 with TRBJ2-1; D gene unclear. The CDR3 has 15 residues. Deletions cut 0 bases from V and 4 bases from J, with 10 bases between. Germline CDR1 is LNHNV and CDR2 is YYDKDF (reference sequence). The CDR3 DNA reads TGTGCCACCAGCAGAGATCTTGCTCTTTACAATGAGCAGTTCTTC. This translates into CATSRDLALYNEQFF.

The chain recombines TRBV11-3 with TRBJ2-7; no firm D call. Germline V gene sequence: CDR1 SGHNT, CDR2 YENEEA. V shed 3 bases and J shed 4 bases, with 13 bases lying between them. This CDR3 spans 14 amino acids. The CDR3 sequence is CASSLRTAGYEQYF. CDR3 nucleotides: TGTGCCAGCAGCTTGCGTACGGCAGGATACGAGCAGTACTTC. Using reference TRBV11-3 and TRBJ2-7 for the parts outside the CDR3, the full variable domain is EAGVVQSPRYKIIEKKQPVAFWCNPISGHNTLYWYLQNLGQGPELLIRYENEEAVDDSQLPKDRFSAERLKGVDSTLKIQPAELGDSAVYLCASSLRTAGYEQYFGPGTRLTVT.

The chain joins TRBV9 to TRBJ2-7, with TRBD2 matching 14 bases. In germline, CDR1 is SGDLS, CDR2 YYNGEE. Germline trimming cut 3 bases from V and 0 bases from J; bases unmatched to any gene: 8. This CDR3 comprises 18 residues. The CDR3 loop reads CASSAETGLAGDSYEQYF. CDR3 bases: TGTGCCAGCAGCGCCGAGACGGGACTAGCGGGAGACTCCTACGAGCAGTACTTC.

V is TRBV2 and J is TRBJ1-1; the D gene is possibly TRBD1 (5 bases). Trimming took off 2 bases at V and 6 bases at J, with 13 bases between the two ends. CDR3 length: 14 residues. CDR1 SNHLY and CDR2 FYNNEI come from the germline V gene. As DNA, the CDR3 is TGTGCCAGCAGTGAAAGAATTCCGGGGGCTGAAGCTTTCTTT. Translation: CASSERIPGAEAFF.

V gene TRBV2 combines with J gene TRBJ2-7; 8 nucleotides align to TRBD1. In germline, CDR1 is SNHLY, CDR2 FYNNEI. CDR3 size: 14 residues. V lost 6 bases to trimming and J lost 0 bases; unmatched junction nucleotides: 4. CDR3 sequence reads: CASSPDRASYEQYF. In DNA, the CDR3 is TGTGCCAGCAGCCCGGACAGGGCCTCCTACGAGCAGTACTTC.

This clone was picked up a small number of times. The chain joins TRBV19 to TRBJ2-7; 8 bases align to TRBD1. The CDR3 spans 13 residues. Per the germline V gene, CDR1 is LNHDA and CDR2 is SQIVND (reference sequence). The ends lost 8 bases at V and 6 bases at J; junction bases unmatched: 9. This CDR3 reads CASGQDRASEQYF. In DNA form, the CDR3 reads TGTGCCAGTGGACAGGACAGGGCAAGCGAGCAGTACTTC.

The chain couples TRBV19 to TRBJ1-6; TRBD1 matches at 7 bases. The CDR3 length is 16 residues. Losses at the gene ends were 4 bases for V and 1 base for J; bases not matched to a gene: 4. Germline V gene sequence: CDR1 LNHDA, CDR2 SQIVND (reference sequence). This chain's CDR3 is CASSTRGRSYNSPLHF. Here the CDR3 DNA reads TGTGCCAGTAGTACCAGGGGGAGATCCTATAATTCACCCCTCCACTTT.

V gene TRBV11-2 combines with J gene TRBJ2-7; the D is unclear. The germline V gene has CDR1 SGHAT and CDR2 FQNNGV. V was cut by 1 base and J by 7 bases, with 11 bases left in between. The CDR3 has 13 residues. DNA of the CDR3: TGTGCCAGCAGCTTAGTTGGTCAGAATGAGCAGTACTTC. Translation gives CASSLVGQNEQYF.

V usage is TRBV9 and J usage is TRBJ2-2, with 10 positions matching TRBD2. This CDR3 is 16 amino acids long. In germline, CDR1 is SGDLS, CDR2 YYNGEE. Losses at the gene ends were 0 bases for V and 3 bases for J; bases not matched to a gene: 2. The CDR3 nucleotides are TGTGCCAGCAGCGTAGAGGGACTAGCGTACACCGGGGAGCTGTTTTTT. Its translation is CASSVEGLAYTGELFF.

The chain is built from TRBV6-5 and TRBJ2-3, with 10 bases that match TRBD1. The CDR3 contains 15 residues. V gave up 2 bases and J gave up 4 bases; unmatched junction bases: 3. The germline CDR1 and CDR2 sequences are MNHEY and SVGAGI. The CDR3 here is CASSYRDRGSDTQYF. CDR3 bases: TGTGCCAGCAGTTACCGGGACAGGGGTTCAGATACGCAGTATTTT.

The chain employs TRBV19 and TRBJ1-3; D remains ambiguous. Looked up from germline, CDR1 is LNHDA and CDR2 is SQIVND (reference sequence). CDR3 size: 15 residues. V was trimmed by 8 bases and J by 0 bases, leaving 14 bases between them. CDR3 amino acids: CASLSGILSGNTIYF. The CDR3 nucleotides are TGTGCCAGTTTATCCGGGATTCTCTCTGGAAACACCATATATTTT. Together with reference TRBV19 and TRBJ1-3, the CDR3 gives the full variable domain: DGGITQSPKYLFRKEGQNVTLSCEQNLNHDAMYWYRQDPGQGLRLIYYSQIVNDFQKGDIAEGYSVSREKKESFPLTVTSAQKNPTAFYLCASLSGILSGNTIYFGEGSWLTVV.

The chain recombines TRBV7-9 with TRBJ2-7, with TRBD2 matching over 11 bases. CDR3 length equals 14 residues. Germline CDR1 and CDR2: SEHNR and FQNEAQ (reference sequence). V shed 8 bases and J 1 base; nucleotides not matched to a gene: 4. In DNA form, the CDR3 reads TGTGCCAGCGGAGGGACTAGCGGTTCCTACGAGCAGTACTTC. Translating it yields CASGGTSGSYEQYF. The full variable domain, in which reference TRBV7-9 and TRBJ2-7 provide the parts outside the CDR3, is DTGVSQNPRHKITKRGQNVTFRCDPISEHNRLYWYRQTLGQGPEFLTYFQNEAQLEKSRLLSDRFSAERPKGSFSTLEIQRTEQGDSAMYLCASGGTSGSYEQYFGPGTRLTVT.

The genes are TRBV2 and TRBJ1-2; perhaps TRBD1 as D (6 bases). In germline, CDR1 is SNHLY, CDR2 FYNNEI. V was cut by 7 bases and J by 5 bases, with 14 bases left in between. This CDR3 is built from 13 residues. The CDR3 here is CASTPDRLYGYTF. The CDR3 DNA reads as TGTGCCAGCACCCCCGACAGGTTATATGGCTACACCTTC. Supplemented by reference TRBV2 and TRBJ1-2, the full variable domain reads EPEVTQTPSHQVTQMGQEVILRCVPISNHLYFYWYRQILGQKVEFLVSFYNNEISEKSEIFDDQFSVERPDGSNFTLKIRSTKLEDSAMYFCASTPDRLYGYTFGSGTRLTVV.

V gene TRBV5-4 combines with J gene TRBJ2-1, with a weak D call TRBD1 (5 bases). V lost 4 bases to trimming and J lost 0 bases, with 11 bases between them. This CDR3 has 15 amino acids. Germline V lookup: CDR1 SGHNT, CDR2 YYREEE (reference sequence). The CDR3 region is CASSADSSSYNEQFF. DNA of the CDR3: TGTGCCAGCAGCGCCGACAGTAGCTCCTACAATGAGCAGTTCTTC. The whole variable domain, remainder taken from reference TRBV5-4 and TRBJ2-1, is ETGVTQSPTHLIKTRGQQVTLRCSSQSGHNTVSWYQQALGQGPQFIFQYYREEENGRGNFPPRFSGLQFPNYSSELNVNALELDDSALYLCASSADSSSYNEQFFGPGTRLTVL.

In this sample, this clone turned up once. This chain uses TRBV14 with TRBJ1-4, with D unclear. CDR1 is SGHDN, CDR2 FVKESK, per germline. The CDR3 totals 17 residues. V lost 0 bases to trimming and J lost 8 bases, with 19 bases between them. CDR3 amino acids: CASSQDLAGRAVEKLFF. For the CDR3, the DNA is TGTGCCAGCAGCCAAGATTTAGCCGGGAGAGCCGTAGAAAAACTGTTTTTT.

This sequence joins TRBV11-2 and TRBJ2-5; D perhaps matches TRBD2 (5 bases). Germline-derived CDR1 and CDR2 are SGHAT and FQNNGV. V lost 5 bases and J lost 0, with 10 bases in between. This CDR3 contains 14 residues. CDR3 DNA sequence: TGTGCCAGCAGCGTCACCGGGAACCAAGAGACCCAGTACTTC. Translation gives CASSVTGNQETQYF.